What follows describes a single T cell receptor beta chain. Its antigen is unidentified. TCRdb's copy holds only in-frame clones and misses some; the assay was immunoSEQ multiplex PCR. The data contain fewer than 130,000 clones, roughly 90% of them singletons. The sample originates from a study of T cell responses to AZD1222 COVID-19 vaccine. Study results and limitations: Spike-specific TCR breadth and depth grew following two AZD1222 doses.

Deletions cut 8 bases from V and 0 bases from J, with 10 bases between. This CDR3 region has 12 residues. Germline CDR1 reads SQVTM; CDR2 reads ANQGSEA. The origin of this receptor is an adult in good health. This sequence joins TRBV29-1 and TRBJ1-2, with a possible D match to TRBD1 (6 bases). The sequenced sample was peripheral blood, obtained on day 0 of AZD1222 vaccination. In DNA, the CDR3 is TGCAGCTCCTGGACAGCTAACTATGGCTACACCTTC. Amino acids: CSSWTANYGYTF.